Detailed here is one TCR beta chain. These data are taken from a study of blood T cell repertoires in COVID-19. Turning to the study itself: Acute and convalescent COVID-19 samples came from the United States, Italy and Spain. The cDNA or gDNA used as material had been derived from T cells, B-cell-depleted T cells, or PBMCs.

The J segment lost 4 bases and the V segment lost 9 bases, leaving 11 bases of the junction unmatched. This CDR3 contains 15 residues. CDR1 is SGHNT and CDR2 is YYREEE in the germline V gene (reference sequence). In the authors' workflow: Using reference gene primer amplification, nucleated cell counts were estimated. TCRdb's copy holds only in-frame clones and misses some; the assay was immunoSEQ multiplex PCR. V, J and clone size are those of that table, while D and trimming were read from the DNA. The sample yields some 250,000 clones, under 90% seen once. Sequencing was performed on peripheral blood. The TCR sequence derives from a woman aged 55-75 years with active or convalescent COVID-19. The gene calls are TRBV5-4 and TRBJ1-1; 11 bases are shared with TRBD1. The CDR3 DNA sequence: TGTGCCACTACGGACAGGGGGCGCTCTAGCACTGAAGCTTTCTTT. Amino acid sequence: CATTDRGRSSTEAFF.